Shown below are 25 T cell receptor beta chains from a single sample sequenced in a study of T cell repertoires in cytomegalovirus infection (dated by TCRdb to the late 2010s). Sequencing relied on an Illumina HiSeq 1500. In TCRdb, the public reads were trimmed at Q25 with fastp and aligned with MiXCR, with productive beta chains retained. Rows merge per CDR3 protein into single entries with the most common DNA and genes. This sample has 200,000 or so distinct CDR3 sequences in its table, and about 39% of those were observed once. The top ten hold around 64% of the sample. The treatment or condition label here, explained by the study, means: in vitro stimulation with specific CMV peptide epitopes to enrich CMV-specific T cells. Their cognate antigens are unknown. The sequencing used CD8+ T cells from cultured PBMCs, collected from culture after CMV antigen stimulation. The source of these receptors is a human donor in good health (CMV status not recorded). Some clones in this sample may be carry-over from other donors' samples.

The rearrangement links TRBV6-2 or TRBV6-3 to TRBJ2-7; tentatively, D is TRBD2 (5 bases). The V gene lost 2 bases and the J gene lost 4 bases, with 12 bases spanning the gap. The CDR3 runs to 14 residues. Per germline, CDR1 MNHEY and CDR2 SVGEGT. DNA for the CDR3: TGTGCCAGCAGTTACAAAGGGAGAAGGTACGAGCAGTACTTC. Encoded protein: CASSYKGRRYEQYF.

The sample holds many counts of this clonotype. CDR3: CASSLPHRSYNEQFF. Written as DNA, the CDR3 is TGTGCCAGCAGCTTACCCCACAGGTCCTACAATGAGCAGTTCTTC. The genes are TRBV7-6 and TRBJ2-1, with D possibly being TRBD1 (5 bases). The CDR3 is 15 residues long. Trimming took off 2 bases at V and 1 base at J, with 9 bases between the two ends. Germline V lookup: CDR1 SGHVS, CDR2 FNYEAQ.

The chain employs TRBV7-6 and TRBJ2-3; possibly TRBD1 for D (5 bases). The CDR3 length is 15 residues. V lost 2 bases to trimming and J lost 2 bases, with 11 bases between them. Germline-derived CDR1 and CDR2 are SGHVS and FNYEAQ. The CDR3 nucleotides read TGTGCCAGCAGCTTAAGGCAGGGCACCACAGATACGCAGTATTTT. Translation gives CASSLRQGTTDTQYF.

This sequence joins TRBV5-1 and TRBJ2-1; 9 bases are shared with TRBD2. CDR3 size: 16 residues. The ends lost 0 bases at V and 3 bases at J; junction bases unmatched: 4. CDR1 is SGHRS and CDR2 is YFSETQ in the germline V gene. As DNA, the CDR3 is TGCGCCAGCAGCTTGGCCGTGACTAGCGGCTACAATGAGCAGTTCTTC. Residues: CASSLAVTSGYNEQFF.

The J gene is TRBJ1-2, the V gene TRBV7-9; the D is unclear. The length of the CDR3 is 11 residues. Trimming removed 1 base at V and 13 bases at J, with 10 bases between. The germline gives CDR1 SEHNR, CDR2 FQNEAQ (reference sequence). This CDR3 is CASSLGERGTF. CDR3 sequence (DNA): TGTGCCAGCAGCTTAGGAGAGCGGGGCACCTTC.

The gene calls are TRBV3-1 and TRBJ2-4; D is undetermined. The CDR3 is 13 amino acids. Germline V gives CDR1 LGHDT, CDR2 YNNKEL (reference sequence). Between the trimmed V and J ends, which lost 1 base and 12 bases, there was a span of 13 bases. The CDR3 is CASSQAVLDDQYF. CDR3 in DNA: TGTGCCAGCAGCCAAGCCGTCCTGGACGATCAGTACTTC.

The count of this clonotype is one. This chain connects TRBV7-2 to TRBJ2-4; 7 positions agree with TRBD1. The CDR3 runs to 16 residues. CDR1 SGHTA and CDR2 FQGNSA come from the germline V gene. J lost 4 bases, V lost 1 base, and 7 bases had no gene match. This CDR3 reads CASSLVTQGVKNIQYF. The CDR3 DNA is TGTGCCAGCAGCTTAGTTACCCAGGGGGTGAAAAACATTCAGTACTTC.

Only a few counts were recorded for this clonotype. V gene TRBV12-3 or TRBV12-4 combines with J gene TRBJ1-3; D is uncertain. V was clipped by 4 bases and J by 3 bases, with 16 bases between them. This CDR3 comprises 16 residues. CDR3 nucleotides: TGTGCCAGCAGTTCTCCTTGGGTATCTGGTGGAAACACCATATATTTT. Protein: CASSSPWVSGGNTIYF.

This chain connects TRBV14 to TRBJ2-7; 7 nucleotides agree with TRBD2. This CDR3 comprises 16 residues. The J segment lost 5 bases and the V segment lost 0 bases, leaving 10 bases of the junction unmatched. CDR1 is SGHDN, CDR2 FVKESK, per germline. Here the CDR3 DNA reads TGTGCCAGCAGCCAAGAGGGGGGGGACGCCCTGCACGAGCAGTACTTC. Protein product: CASSQEGGDALHEQYF.

The CDR3 protein is CASTGTGGPYEQYF. The CDR3 nucleotides read TGTGCCAGCACCGGGACAGGGGGCCCCTACGAGCAGTACTTC. The chain employs TRBV6-8 and TRBJ2-7, with 12 bases matching TRBD1. V dropped 7 bases and J dropped 2; count of bases not matched to a gene: 3. The CDR3 spans 14 residues. Germline lookup yields CDR1 MNHGY and CDR2 SAAAGT.

There are a few counts of this clonotype. The rearrangement uses TRBV12-3 or TRBV12-4 and TRBJ1-5, with a tentative D call TRBD1 (5 bases). V shed 8 bases and J shed 5 bases, with 16 bases lying between them. The CDR3 has 14 residues. The CDR3 nucleotides read TGTGCCAGCGGGGGGGTGTTGCCCCATCAGCCCCAGCATTTT. Translation: CASGGVLPHQPQHF.

This clonotype was found many times. The chain combines TRBV7-2 with TRBJ1-1; 11 nucleotides align to TRBD1. The CDR3 runs to 17 residues. Germline loops: CDR1 SGHTA, CDR2 FQGNSA. The J segment lost 3 bases and the V segment lost 1 base, leaving 7 bases of the junction unmatched. The CDR3 loop is CASSLDRTGGSDTEAFF. CDR3 nucleotide sequence: TGTGCCAGCAGCTTAGATAGGACAGGGGGCTCGGACACTGAAGCTTTCTTT.

This chain joins TRBV19 and TRBJ2-5, with TRBD2 matching over 9 bases. Trimming removed 5 bases from V and 3 bases from J; junction bases left unmatched: 7. Germline lookup yields CDR1 LNHDA and CDR2 SQIVND (reference sequence). CDR3 size: 15 residues. The chain's CDR3 is CASSQRGALKETQYF. CDR3 nucleotides: TGTGCCAGTAGTCAGCGGGGGGCCCTCAAAGAGACCCAGTACTTC.

V usage is TRBV20-1 and J usage is TRBJ2-5, with 8 positions matching TRBD2. The CDR3 loop spans 17 amino acids. Germline loops: CDR1 DFQATT, CDR2 SNEGSKA (reference sequence). Trimming cost V 0 bases and J 1 base; bases outside gene matches: 10. The CDR3 spells CSARDRNGRESQETQYF. In DNA, the CDR3 is TGCAGTGCTAGAGATCGGAACGGGAGGGAATCCCAAGAGACCCAGTACTTC.

This sequence joins TRBV10-2 and TRBJ2-1; TRBD2 agrees at 12 bases. This CDR3 comprises 14 residues. V shed 5 bases, J shed 8 bases, and the junction held 4 bases outside the gene matches. CDR1 is WSHSY and CDR2 is SAAADI in the germline V gene. CDR3: CASSKRLAGDEQFF. The CDR3 DNA reads as TGCGCCAGCAGTAAGAGACTAGCGGGGGATGAGCAGTTCTTC.

This clonotype was seen a single time. The chain uses TRBV19 and TRBJ2-5; D uncertain. The CDR3 totals 14 residues. V lost 5 bases and J 1 base, leaving 11 bases between the germline ends. Germline CDR1 and CDR2: LNHDA and SQIVND (reference sequence). This CDR3 is CASSEDWSQETQYF. In nucleotides, the CDR3 is TGTGCCAGTAGTGAAGACTGGAGCCAAGAGACCCAGTACTTC. The entire variable domain, with the rest obtained from reference TRBV19 and TRBJ2-5, is as follows: DGGITQSPKYLFRKEGQNVTLSCEQNLNHDAMYWYRQDPGQGLRLIYYSQIVNDFQKGDIAEGYSVSREKKESFPLTVTSAQKNPTAFYLCASSEDWSQETQYFGPGTRLLVL.

In this sample, this clonotype turned up a few times. The chain uses TRBV2 and TRBJ2-5, with 7 positions matching TRBD1. Per germline, CDR1 SNHLY and CDR2 FYNNEI. The length of the CDR3 is 15 residues. Trimming at V came to 7 bases and at J to 2 bases, leaving 10 bases not matched to a gene. For the CDR3, the DNA is TGTGCCAGCACGCCCGGGACAGAAGTACAAGAGACCCAGTACTTC. Protein: CASTPGTEVQETQYF.

The genes are TRBV2 and TRBJ2-3; a possible D gene is TRBD1 (6 bases). The germline CDR1 and CDR2 sequences are SNHLY and FYNNEI. V was trimmed by 4 bases and J by 2 bases, leaving 19 bases between them. The length of the CDR3 is 17 residues. CDR3 sequence reads: CASSGRKLTGNTDTQYF. For the CDR3, the DNA is TGTGCCAGCAGTGGACGAAAGCTGACAGGAAACACAGATACGCAGTATTTT. The whole variable domain, filled in from reference TRBV2 and TRBJ2-3, reads EPEVTQTPSHQVTQMGQEVILRCVPISNHLYFYWYRQILGQKVEFLVSFYNNEISEKSEIFDDQFSVERPDGSNFTLKIRSTKLEDSAMYFCASSGRKLTGNTDTQYFGPGTRLTVL.

This clonotype has more than one count but fewer than ten. This chain uses TRBV7-6 with TRBJ2-1; D might be TRBD2 (6 bases). With 5 bases removed from V and 8 bases from J, the gap between germline ends came to 7 bases. The CDR3 totals 11 residues. Germline V gene sequence: CDR1 SGHVS, CDR2 FNYEAQ. The CDR3 nucleotides read TGTGCCAGCAGCGGGGGGTATGAGCAGTTCTTC. Its protein product is CASSGGYEQFF.

The J gene is TRBJ1-6, the V gene TRBV20-1, with a tentative D call TRBD1 (6 bases). Trimming pared 5 bases from V and 18 bases from J, leaving 20 bases between. Germline CDR1 and CDR2: DFQATT and SNEGSKA (reference sequence). The CDR3 length is 12 residues. The CDR3, as DNA: TGCAGTGCTCGAGGGGGGGACCCTGTCGACCACTTT. This encodes CSARGGDPVDHF.

V usage is TRBV12-3 or TRBV12-4 and J usage is TRBJ2-1; possible D gene TRBD2, 6 bases. Deletions cut 5 bases from V and 3 bases from J, with 14 bases between. This CDR3 has 15 residues. CDR3 coding DNA: TGTGCCAGCAGTCGCGGGGAGCTCGGCTACAATGAGCAGTTCTTC. This codes for CASSRGELGYNEQFF.

The chain carries TRBV27 and TRBJ2-1; TRBD2 might be the D (5 bases). The CDR3 has 13 amino acids. V was cut by 2 bases and J by 10 bases, with 12 bases left in between. The germline V gene has CDR1 MNHEY and CDR2 SMNVEV (reference sequence). The CDR3 here is CASSLPGLGEQFF. The CDR3, as DNA: TGTGCCAGCAGTTTACCGGGGTTAGGCGAGCAGTTCTTC.

The chain uses TRBV25-1 and TRBJ1-5; D is undetermined. Germline assignment: CDR1 MGHDK and CDR2 SYGVNS. The CDR3 spans 14 residues. V was cut by 2 bases and J by 2 bases, with 7 bases left in between. The CDR3 reads CASSEGGGNQPQHF. The CDR3 bases are TGTGCCAGCAGTGAAGGAGGAGGCAATCAGCCCCAGCATTTT.

The chain is built from TRBV4-1 and TRBJ2-1, with D tentatively TRBD1 or TRBD2 (5 bases each). The germline V and J ends were trimmed by 4 bases and 2 bases, with 12 bases remaining between them. Looked up from germline, CDR1 is MGHRA and CDR2 is YSYEKL. There are 15 residues in the CDR3. CDR3 protein: CASSPGTRTYNEQFF. The CDR3 coding sequence is TGCGCCAGCAGCCCCGGGACCCGTACCTACAATGAGCAGTTCTTC.

The J gene is TRBJ2-1, the V gene TRBV6-4; 8 bases align to TRBD2. With 6 bases clipped from V and 4 bases from J, the junction kept 2 bases outside the gene matches. The CDR3 spans 13 residues. The germline V gene encodes CDR1 MRHNA and CDR2 SNTAGT. DNA of the CDR3: TGTGCCAGCAGGGGACTAGGTTACAATGAGCAGTTCTTC. This codes for CASRGLGYNEQFF.